This T cell receptor beta chain was obtained from a study of blood T cells in healthy people across ages. Findings of the study overall: Older individuals had lower TCR beta diversity per million T cells (the decline was roughly linear).

Roughly 10 milliliters of peripheral blood were drawn from each donor. A second PCR of about 6 to 11 cycles used a sample-barcoded 5' primer and a J-beta primer mix. TCRdb re-analysed the 5' RACE reads in MiXCR, keeping a single row per CDR3 protein. Of around 1.5 million distinct CDR3 sequences listed, about 35% were seen once; the top ten hold about 11%. Turning to this clonotype: Its matching antigen is unknown.

This clonotype was obtained from a woman aged 25 to 45 in good health. Sequenced sample: blood.

The CDR3 sequence is CASSQGGTGGFNEQFF. The CDR3, as DNA: TGTGCCAGCAGCCAAGGTGGGACAGGGGGCTTCAATGAGCAGTTCTTC. The V and J genes are TRBV4-2 and TRBJ2-1, with 12 bases that match TRBD1. Germline assignment: CDR1 LGHNA and CDR2 YNFKEQ. The trim removed 1 base at V and 6 bases at J, leaving 4 bases unmatched. This CDR3 is built from 16 residues.